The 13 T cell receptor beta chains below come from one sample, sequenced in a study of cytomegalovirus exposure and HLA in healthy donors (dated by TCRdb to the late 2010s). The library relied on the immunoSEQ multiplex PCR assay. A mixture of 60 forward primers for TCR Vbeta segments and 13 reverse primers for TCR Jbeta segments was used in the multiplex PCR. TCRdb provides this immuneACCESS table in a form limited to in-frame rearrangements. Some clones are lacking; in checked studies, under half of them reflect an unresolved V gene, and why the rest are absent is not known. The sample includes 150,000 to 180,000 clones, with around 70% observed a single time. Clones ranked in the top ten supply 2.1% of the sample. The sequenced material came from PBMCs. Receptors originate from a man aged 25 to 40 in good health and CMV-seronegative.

CDR3 region: CASSQVGSADGYTF. In DNA, the CDR3 is TGTGCCAGCAGCCAAGTAGGGAGCGCTGATGGCTACACCTTC. The chain recombines TRBV4-2 with TRBJ1-2; D is uncertain. The CDR3 sequence is 14 residues long. V was shortened by 1 base and J by 6 bases, with 12 bases between the two germline ends. Germline-derived CDR1 and CDR2 are LGHNA and YNFKEQ.

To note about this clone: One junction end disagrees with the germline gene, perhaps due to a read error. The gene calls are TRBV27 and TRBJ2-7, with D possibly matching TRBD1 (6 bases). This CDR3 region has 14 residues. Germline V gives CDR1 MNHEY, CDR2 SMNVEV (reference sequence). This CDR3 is CASRQQGVGYDQYF. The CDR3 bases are TGTGCCAGCAGGCAACAGGGAGTGGGATACGACCAGTACTTC.

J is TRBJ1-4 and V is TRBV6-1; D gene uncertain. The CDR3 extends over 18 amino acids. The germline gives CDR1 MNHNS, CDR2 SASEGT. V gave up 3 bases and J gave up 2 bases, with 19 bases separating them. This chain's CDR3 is CASSDQGLGVWTNEKLFF. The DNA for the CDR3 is TGTGCCAGCAGTGACCAAGGACTTGGAGTGTGGACTAATGAAAAACTGTTTTTT.

The CDR3 nucleotides are TGTGCCAGCAGCTTTAACGCGGGGTTTTACGAGCAGTACTTC. This gives the protein CASSFNAGFYEQYF. This sequence joins TRBV5-4 and TRBJ2-7, with D possibly being TRBD2 (6 bases). From germline, CDR1 is SGHNT and CDR2 YYREEE (reference sequence). This CDR3 has 14 residues. Trimming shortened V by 2 bases and J by 4 bases, and 13 bases separated the two germline ends.

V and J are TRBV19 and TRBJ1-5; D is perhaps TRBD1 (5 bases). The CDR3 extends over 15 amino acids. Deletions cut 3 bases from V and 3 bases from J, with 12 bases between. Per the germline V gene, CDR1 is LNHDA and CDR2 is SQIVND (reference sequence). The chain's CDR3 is CASSMTQGLNQPQHF. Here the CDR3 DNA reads TGTGCCAGTAGTATGACTCAGGGTCTCAATCAGCCCCAGCATTTT.

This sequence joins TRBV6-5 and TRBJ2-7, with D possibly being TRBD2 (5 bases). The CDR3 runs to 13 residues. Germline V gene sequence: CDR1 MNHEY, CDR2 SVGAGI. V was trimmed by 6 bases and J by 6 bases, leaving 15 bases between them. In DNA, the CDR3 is TGTGCCAGCAGCCGGACTGAAGGACGCGAGCAGTACTTC. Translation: CASSRTEGREQYF.

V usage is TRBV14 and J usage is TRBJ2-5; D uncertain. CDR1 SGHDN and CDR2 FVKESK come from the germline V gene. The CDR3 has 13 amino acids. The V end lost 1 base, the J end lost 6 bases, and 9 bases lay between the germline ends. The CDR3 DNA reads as TGTGCCAGCAGCCAAGCAGGTTCCCAGACCCAGTACTTC. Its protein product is CASSQAGSQTQYF.

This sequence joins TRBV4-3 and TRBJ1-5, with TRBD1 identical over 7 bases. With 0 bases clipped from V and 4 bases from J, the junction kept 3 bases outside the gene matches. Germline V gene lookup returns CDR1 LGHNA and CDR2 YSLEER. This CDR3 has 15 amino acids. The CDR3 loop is CASSQETGTNQPQHF. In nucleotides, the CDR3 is TGCGCCAGCAGCCAAGAGACAGGGACGAATCAGCCCCAGCATTTT.

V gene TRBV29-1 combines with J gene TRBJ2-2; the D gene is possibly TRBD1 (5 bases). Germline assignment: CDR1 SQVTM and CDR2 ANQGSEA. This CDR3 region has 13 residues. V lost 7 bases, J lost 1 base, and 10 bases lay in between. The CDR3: CSGAGKNTGELFF. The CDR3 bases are TGCAGCGGAGCAGGGAAGAACACCGGGGAGCTGTTTTTT.

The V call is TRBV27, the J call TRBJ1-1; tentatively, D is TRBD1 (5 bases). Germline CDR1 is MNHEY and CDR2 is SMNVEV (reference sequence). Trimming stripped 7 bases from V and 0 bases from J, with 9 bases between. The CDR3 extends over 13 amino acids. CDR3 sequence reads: CASTSGLNTEAFF. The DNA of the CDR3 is TGTGCCAGCACGTCAGGGTTGAACACTGAAGCTTTCTTT.

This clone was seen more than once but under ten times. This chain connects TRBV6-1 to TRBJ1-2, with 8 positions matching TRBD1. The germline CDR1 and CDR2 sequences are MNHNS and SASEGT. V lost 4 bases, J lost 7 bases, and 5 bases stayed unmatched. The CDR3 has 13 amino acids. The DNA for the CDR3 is TGTGCCAGCAGTGCCGACAGGGGCGGTGGCTACACCTTC. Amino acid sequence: CASSADRGGGYTF.

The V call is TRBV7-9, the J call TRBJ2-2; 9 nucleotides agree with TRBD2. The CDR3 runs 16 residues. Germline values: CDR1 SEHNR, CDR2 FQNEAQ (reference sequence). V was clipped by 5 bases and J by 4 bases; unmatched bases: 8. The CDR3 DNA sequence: TGTGCCAGCAGCACCATTAGCGGGGGTGTCACCGGGGAGCTGTTTTTT. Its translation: CASSTISGGVTGELFF.

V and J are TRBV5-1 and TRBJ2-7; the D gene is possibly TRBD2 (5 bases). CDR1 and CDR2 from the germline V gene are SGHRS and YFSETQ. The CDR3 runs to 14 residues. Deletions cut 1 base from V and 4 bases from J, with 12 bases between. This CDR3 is CASSLSGTQYEQYF. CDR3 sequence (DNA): TGCGCCAGCAGCTTGAGCGGTACACAGTACGAGCAGTACTTC.